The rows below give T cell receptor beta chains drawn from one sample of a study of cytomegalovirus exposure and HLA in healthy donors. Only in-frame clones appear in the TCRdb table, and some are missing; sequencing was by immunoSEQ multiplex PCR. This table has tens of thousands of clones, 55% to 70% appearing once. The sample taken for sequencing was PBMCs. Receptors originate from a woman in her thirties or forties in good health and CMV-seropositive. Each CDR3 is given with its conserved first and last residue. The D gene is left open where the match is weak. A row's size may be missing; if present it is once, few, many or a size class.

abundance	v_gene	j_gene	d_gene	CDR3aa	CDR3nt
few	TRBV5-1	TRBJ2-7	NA	CASSRTGTPSYEQYF	TGCGCCAGCAGCCGCACCGGGACACCCTCCTACGAGCAGTACTTC
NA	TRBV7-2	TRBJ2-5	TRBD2	CASAGLAQETQYF	TGTGCCAGCGCTGGACTAGCTCAAGAGACCCAGTACTTC
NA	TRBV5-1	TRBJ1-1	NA	CASRSAVMNTEAFF	TGCGCCAGCCGCTCGGCGGTCATGAACACTGAAGCTTTCTTT
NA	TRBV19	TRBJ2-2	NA	CASAGPNTGELFF	TGTGCCAGTGCGGGCCCGAACACCGGGGAGCTGTTTTTT
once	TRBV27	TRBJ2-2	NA	CASSPSLANTGELFF	TGTGCCAGCAGTCCATCACTAGCGAACACCGGGGAGCTGTTTTTT
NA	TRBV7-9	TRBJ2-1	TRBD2	CASSPGTSGAYNEQFF	TGTGCCAGCAGCCCAGGGACTAGCGGAGCCTACAATGAGCAGTTCTTC
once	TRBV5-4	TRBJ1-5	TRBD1	CASSSGTASNQPQHF	TGTGCCAGCAGCTCCGGGACAGCTAGCAATCAGCCCCAGCATTTT
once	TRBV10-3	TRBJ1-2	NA	CAISEGLGGNYGYTF	TGTGCCATCAGTGAGGGGTTAGGGGGTAACTATGGCTACACCTTC
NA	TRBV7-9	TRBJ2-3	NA	CASSPSGVHSTDTQYF	TGTGCCAGCAGCCCCTCAGGGGTCCATAGCACAGATACGCAGTATTTT
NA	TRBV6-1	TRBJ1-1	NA	CASMIDWGGTEAFF	TGTGCCAGCATGATTGATTGGGGAGGCACTGAAGCTTTCTTT
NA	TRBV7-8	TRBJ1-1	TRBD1	CASSLDRGMGNEAFF	TGTGCCAGCAGCCTCGACAGGGGGATGGGGAATGAAGCTTTCTTT
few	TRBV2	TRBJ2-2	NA	CASSLEASSELFF	TGTGCCAGCAGTCTTGAAGCGTCGAGCGAGCTGTTTTTT
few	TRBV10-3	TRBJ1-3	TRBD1	CAISAGQGGNTIYF	TGTGCCATCAGTGCGGGACAGGGAGGAAACACCATATATTTT
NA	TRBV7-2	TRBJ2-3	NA	CASSFNREDTQYF	TGTGCCAGCAGTTTCAACAGGGAAGATACGCAGTATTTT
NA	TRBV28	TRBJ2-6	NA	CASSLEVSSGANVLTF	TGTGCCAGCAGTTTAGAGGTTTCCTCTGGGGCCAACGTCCTGACTTTC
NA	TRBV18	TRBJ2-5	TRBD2	CASSPPLREGQETQYF	TGTGCCAGCTCACCACCATTACGGGAGGGCCAGGAGACCCAGTACTTC
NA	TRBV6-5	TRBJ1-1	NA	CASSSEAGTFGKAFF	TGTGCCAGCAGTTCAGAGGCGGGGACCTTTGGAAAAGCTTTCTTT
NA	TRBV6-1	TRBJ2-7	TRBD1	CASSDKLRTGRLEQYF	TGTGCCAGCAGTGATAAACTGAGGACAGGGCGGCTCGAGCAGTACTTC
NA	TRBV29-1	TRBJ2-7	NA	CSVLTTASYEQYF	TGCAGCGTTCTAACTACGGCGTCCTACGAGCAGTACTTC
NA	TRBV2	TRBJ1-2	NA	CASSILTEFYGYTF	TGTGCCAGCAGTATACTGACAGAGTTCTATGGCTACACCTTC
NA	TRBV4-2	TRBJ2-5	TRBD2	CASSQDDSGSGETQYF	TGTGCCAGCAGCCAAGACGATAGCGGGAGCGGAGAGACCCAGTACTTC
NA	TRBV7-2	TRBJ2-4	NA	CASSSGHGDIQYF	TGTGCCAGCAGCTCCGGGCACGGGGACATTCAGTACTTC
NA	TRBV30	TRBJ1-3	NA	CAWTVNSGNTIYF	TGTGCCTGGACGGTTAACTCTGGAAACACCATATATTTT
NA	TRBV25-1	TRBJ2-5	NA	CASRRGETQYF	TGTGCCAGCAGACGGGGAGAGACCCAGTACTTC
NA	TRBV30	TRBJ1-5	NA	CAWGQPNQPQHF	TGTGCCTGGGGACAGCCTAATCAGCCCCAGCATTTT
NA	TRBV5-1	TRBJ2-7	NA	CASSLAQGRAYEQYF	TGCGCCAGCAGCTTGGCGCAGGGGAGGGCCTACGAGCAGTACTTC
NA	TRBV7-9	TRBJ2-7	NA	CASSFSPGEQYF	TGTGCCAGCAGCTTTAGTCCCGGCGAGCAGTACTTC
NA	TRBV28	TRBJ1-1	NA	CASSIGTEAFF	TGTGCCAGCAGTATCGGGACAGAAGCTTTCTTT
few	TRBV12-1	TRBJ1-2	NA	CASSVNRAANYGYTF	TGTGCCAGCAGCGTAAACAGGGCGGCAAACTATGGCTACACCTTC
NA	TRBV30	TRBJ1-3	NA	CAWGLSGDTIYF	TGTGCCTGGGGACTCAGTGGGGACACCATATATTTT
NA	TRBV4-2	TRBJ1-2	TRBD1	CASSSPGQVYGYTF	TGTGCCAGCAGCTCACCGGGACAGGTCTATGGCTACACCTTC
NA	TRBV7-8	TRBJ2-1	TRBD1	CASSLVGGQVPHEQFF	TGTGCCAGCAGCTTAGTTGGTGGACAGGTACCCCATGAGCAGTTCTTC
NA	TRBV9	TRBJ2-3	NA	CASSAYIYAGDTQYF	TGTGCCAGCAGCGCCTATATCTACGCGGGAGATACGCAGTATTTT
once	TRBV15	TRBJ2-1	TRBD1	CATSRDRGPSWEQFF	TGTGCCACCAGCAGGGACAGGGGGCCTAGCTGGGAGCAGTTCTTC
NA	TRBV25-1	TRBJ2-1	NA	CASSERRSSEAGNEQFF	TGTGCCAGCAGTGAAAGACGGTCGAGCGAAGCGGGCAATGAGCAGTTCTTC
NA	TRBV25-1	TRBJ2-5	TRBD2	CASSLAGAETQYF	TGTGCCAGCAGTCTAGCGGGGGCAGAGACCCAGTACTTC
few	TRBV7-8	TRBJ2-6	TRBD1	CASRGWGQGSTGANVLTF	TGTGCCAGCAGGGGCTGGGGACAGGGGTCTACTGGGGCCAACGTCCTGACTTTC
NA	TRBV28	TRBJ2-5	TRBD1	CASSQGQGGKETQYF	TGTGCCAGCAGTCAGGGACAGGGAGGGAAAGAGACCCAGTACTTC
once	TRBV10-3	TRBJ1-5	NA	CAIAADSNQPQHF	TGTGCCATCGCGGCGGATAGCAATCAGCCCCAGCATTTT
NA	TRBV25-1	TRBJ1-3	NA	CASSAPLAAGNTIYF	TGTGCCAGCAGTGCCCCCTTGGCCGCTGGAAACACCATATATTTT
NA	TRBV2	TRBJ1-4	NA	CASRLRGAGEKLFF	TGTGCCAGCAGGCTTCGGGGTGCTGGTGAAAAACTGTTTTTT
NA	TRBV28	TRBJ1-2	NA	CASSLRQRSNYGYTF	TGTGCCAGCAGTTTGCGACAGCGATCTAACTATGGCTACACCTTC
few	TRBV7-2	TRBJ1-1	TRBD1	CASSRGQGPFEAFF	TGTGCCAGCAGCAGGGGACAGGGACCCTTTGAAGCTTTCTTT
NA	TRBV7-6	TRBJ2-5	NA	CASSLTSGPYQETQYF	TGTGCCAGCAGCTTAACCAGCGGACCGTACCAAGAGACCCAGTACTTC
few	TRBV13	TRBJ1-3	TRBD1	CASSPGQGHGNTIYF	TGTGCCAGCAGCCCCGGACAGGGACATGGAAACACCATATATTTT